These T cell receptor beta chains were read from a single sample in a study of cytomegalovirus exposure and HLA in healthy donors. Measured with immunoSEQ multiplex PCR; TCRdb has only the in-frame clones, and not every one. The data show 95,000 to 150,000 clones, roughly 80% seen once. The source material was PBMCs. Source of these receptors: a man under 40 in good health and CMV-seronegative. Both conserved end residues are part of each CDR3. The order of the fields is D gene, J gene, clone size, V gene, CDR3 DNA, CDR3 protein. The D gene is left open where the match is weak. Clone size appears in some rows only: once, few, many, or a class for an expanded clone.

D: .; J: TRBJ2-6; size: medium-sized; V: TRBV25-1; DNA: TGTGCCAGCAGTGAACCCCCCAAATCTGGGGCCAACGTCCTGACTTTC; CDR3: CASSEPPKSGANVLTF
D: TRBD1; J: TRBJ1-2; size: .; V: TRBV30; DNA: TGTGCCTGGAGTGTACGGGACAGCACCTATGGCTACACCTTC; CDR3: CAWSVRDSTYGYTF
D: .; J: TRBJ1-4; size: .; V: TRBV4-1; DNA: TGCGCCAGCCCCCCCGGAGGAGATGAAAAACTGTTTTTT; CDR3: CASPPGGDEKLFF
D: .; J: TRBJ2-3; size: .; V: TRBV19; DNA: TGTGCCAGTAGCCGGACTGCCATAGATACGCAGTATTTT; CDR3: CASSRTAIDTQYF
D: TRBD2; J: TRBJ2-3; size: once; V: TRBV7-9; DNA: TGTGCCAGCAGCCACCCGGCGGGGGAACGCACAGATACGCAGTATTTT; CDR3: CASSHPAGERTDTQYF
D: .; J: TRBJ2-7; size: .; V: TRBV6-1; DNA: TGTGCCAGCAGTGAAAGGGGTCAGGGGGGTCCCGAGCAGTACTTC; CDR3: CASSERGQGGPEQYF
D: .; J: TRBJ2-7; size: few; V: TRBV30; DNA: TGTGCCTGGAAGGCGAGGATCCAATTCTACGAGCAGTACTTC; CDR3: CAWKARIQFYEQYF
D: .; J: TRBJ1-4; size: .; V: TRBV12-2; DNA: TGTGCAAGTCGCCCTTTAAATGAAAAACTGTTTTTT; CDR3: CASRPLNEKLFF
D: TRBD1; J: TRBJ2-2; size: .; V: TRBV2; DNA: TGTGCCAGCAGGACAGGGTCGATCACCGGGGAGCTGTTTTTT; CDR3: CASRTGSITGELFF
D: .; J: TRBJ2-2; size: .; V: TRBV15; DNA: TGTGCCACCAGCCGACAGGAGGACACCGGGGAGCTGTTTTTT; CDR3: CATSRQEDTGELFF
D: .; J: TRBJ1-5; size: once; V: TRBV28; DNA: TGTGCCAGCAGTAGCGGGGGCCTGGGGTATAGCAATCAGCCCCAGCATTTT; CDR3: CASSSGGLGYSNQPQHF
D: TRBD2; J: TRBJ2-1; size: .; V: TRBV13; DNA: TGTGCCAGCAGCCTCCGCCCGACGACTAGCGGGGCCACACTTGGATTCAATGAGCAGTTCTTC; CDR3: CASSLRPTTSGATLGFNEQFF
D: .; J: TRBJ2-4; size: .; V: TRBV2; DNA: TGTGCCAGCAGTGAAGGGGTTCGAATAAACAGTCAGTACTTC; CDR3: CASSEGVRINSQYF
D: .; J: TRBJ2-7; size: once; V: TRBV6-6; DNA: TGTGCCAGCAGTTACTCGGGGCCCGGCGAGCAGTACTTC; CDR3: CASSYSGPGEQYF
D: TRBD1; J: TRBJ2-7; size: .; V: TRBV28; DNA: TGTGCCAGCAGTTTTAGGGGGACAGCGTCCTACGAGCAGTACTTC; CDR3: CASSFRGTASYEQYF
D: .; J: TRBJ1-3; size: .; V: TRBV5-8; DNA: TGTGCCAGCAGCGTCACAGCCCACTCTGGAAACACCATATATTTT; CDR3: CASSVTAHSGNTIYF
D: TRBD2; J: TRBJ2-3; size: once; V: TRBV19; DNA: TGTGCCAGTAGTTTACTAGCGGGGGCTACAGATACGCAGTATTTT; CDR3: CASSLLAGATDTQYF
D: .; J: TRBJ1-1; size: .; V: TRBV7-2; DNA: TGTGCCAGCAGCTTAAGCCAGAACACTGAAGCTTTCTTT; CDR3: CASSLSQNTEAFF
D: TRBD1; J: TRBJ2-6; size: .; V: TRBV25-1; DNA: TGTGCCAGCAGCTCCGGGACAGGGGTTCTCTCTGGGGCCAACGGCCTGACTTTC; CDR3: CASSSGTGVLSGANGLTF
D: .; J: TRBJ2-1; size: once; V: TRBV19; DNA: TGTGCCAGTAGCCCAAACAGGGCTAGGAATGAGCAGTTCTTC; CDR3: CASSPNRARNEQFF
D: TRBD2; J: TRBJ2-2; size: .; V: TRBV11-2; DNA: TGTGCCAGCAGCTTAGATAGAGGTCCAGCGGGGGGGCTGGACACCGGGGAGCTGTTTTTT; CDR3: CASSLDRGPAGGLDTGELFF
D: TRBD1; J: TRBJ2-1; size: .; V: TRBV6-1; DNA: TGTGCCAGCGGCCCCTGGGGACAGGGCAGTAATGAGCAGTTCTTC; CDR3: CASGPWGQGSNEQFF
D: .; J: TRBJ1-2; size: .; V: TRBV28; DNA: TGTGCCAGCAGTTTCATTAGCTCTAACTATGGCTACACCTTC; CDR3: CASSFISSNYGYTF
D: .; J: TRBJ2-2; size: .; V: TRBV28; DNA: TGTGCCAGCAGTTTATCTCTGAGAGCGCCGGTAGCCGGGGAGCTGTTTTTT; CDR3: CASSLSLRAPVAGELFF
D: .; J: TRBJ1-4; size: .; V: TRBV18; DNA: TGTGCCAGCTCCTCAGGAGAGGGCACTAATGAAAAACTGTTTTTT; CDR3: CASSSGEGTNEKLFF
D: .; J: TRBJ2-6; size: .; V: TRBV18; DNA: TGTGCCAGCTCAACCACTTCCTCTGGGGCCAACGTCCTGACTTTC; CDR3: CASSTTSSGANVLTF
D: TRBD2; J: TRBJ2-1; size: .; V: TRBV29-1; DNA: TGCAGCGTGGCCCCTAGGAGCGGGGTCCTCTACAATGAGCAGTTCTTC; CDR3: CSVAPRSGVLYNEQFF